A selection of T cell receptor beta chains follows, all from one sample in a study of T cell responses to AZD1222 COVID-19 vaccine. Assay: immunoSEQ multiplex PCR; the TCRdb copy retains only in-frame clones and omits some. The table lists around 80,000 clones, 80% to 95% of them singletons. The starting material was peripheral blood, obtained 28 days after the second AZD1222 dose. These receptors came from an adult who received the AZD1222 COVID-19 vaccine. CDR3s include the opening cysteine and the closing phenylalanine or tryptophan. D genes are given only for firm matches. Clone size is stated in some rows and not others, as once, few, many or a class when expanded.

size: NA
V: TRBV10-3
J: TRBJ2-7
D: NA
CDR3: CAIKRLGGLALEGLYEQYF
DNA: TGTGCCATCAAGCGACTCGGGGGGCTAGCGCTGGAGGGCCTCTACGAGCAGTACTTC

size: NA
V: TRBV5-1
J: TRBJ1-1
D: NA
CDR3: CASSLAEGGLNTEAFF
DNA: TGCGCCAGCAGCTTGGCCGAGGGGGGCTTGAACACTGAAGCTTTCTTT

size: NA
V: TRBV10-1
J: TRBJ2-1
D: NA
CDR3: CASTEADFSYNEQFF
DNA: TGCGCCAGCACCGAAGCGGACTTCTCGTACAATGAGCAGTTCTTC

size: NA
V: TRBV9
J: TRBJ2-1
D: TRBD1
CDR3: CASSTGTAQFF
DNA: TGTGCCAGCAGCACCGGGACAGCGCAGTTCTTC

size: NA
V: TRBV12-3/TRBV12-4
J: TRBJ1-3
D: NA
CDR3: CASAFSGNTIYF
DNA: TGTGCCAGTGCCTTCTCTGGAAACACCATATATTTT

size: NA
V: TRBV2
J: TRBJ2-3
D: TRBD2
CDR3: CASSDVRAGVGTDTQYF
DNA: TGTGCCAGCAGTGATGTGCGGGCGGGAGTTGGCACAGATACGCAGTATTTT

size: NA
V: TRBV10-3
J: TRBJ2-7
D: NA
CDR3: CAISESRSNIGFEQYF
DNA: TGTGCCATCAGTGAGTCGAGGAGTAACATAGGCTTCGAGCAGTACTTC

size: NA
V: TRBV6-2/TRBV6-3
J: TRBJ1-5
D: TRBD1
CDR3: CASSLSMTGFLHQPQHF
DNA: TGTGCCAGCAGTCTCTCCATGACAGGGTTTTTGCATCAGCCCCAGCATTTT

size: NA
V: TRBV9
J: TRBJ2-1
D: TRBD2
CDR3: CASSARDGRVYEQFF
DNA: TGTGCCAGCAGCGCCCGGGACGGGAGGGTCTATGAGCAGTTCTTC

size: few
V: TRBV12-3/TRBV12-4
J: TRBJ2-3
D: NA
CDR3: CASSPQVDTQYF
DNA: TGTGCCAGCAGCCCACAGGTTGATACGCAGTATTTT

size: NA
V: TRBV28
J: TRBJ1-2
D: TRBD1
CDR3: CASSLFSGGYGYTF
DNA: TGTGCCAGCAGTTTATTTTCAGGGGGCTATGGCTACACCTTC

size: NA
V: TRBV30
J: TRBJ1-2
D: NA
CDR3: CAWMDGGGQTGRIGYGYTF
DNA: TGTGCCTGGATGGATGGCGGTGGCCAGACAGGCCGGATTGGGTATGGCTACACCTTC

size: NA
V: TRBV5-1
J: TRBJ2-2
D: TRBD1
CDR3: CASSSGQGVGELFF
DNA: TGCGCCAGCAGCTCGGGACAGGGGGTCGGGGAGCTGTTTTTT

size: once
V: TRBV5-1
J: TRBJ1-4
D: TRBD1
CDR3: CASSSGQGAGEKLFF
DNA: TGCGCCAGCAGCTCCGGACAGGGGGCTGGTGAAAAACTGTTTTTT

size: NA
V: TRBV7-2
J: TRBJ2-7
D: TRBD1
CDR3: CASSGQGVPYEQYF
DNA: TGTGCCAGCAGTGGACAGGGGGTCCCCTACGAGCAGTACTTC

size: few
V: TRBV18
J: TRBJ2-2
D: NA
CDR3: CASSPGPVLTGELFF
DNA: TGTGCCAGCTCCCCAGGGCCTGTTCTCACCGGGGAGCTGTTTTTT

size: NA
V: TRBV5-4
J: TRBJ2-1
D: TRBD2
CDR3: CASSSSGSYNEQFF
DNA: TGTGCCAGCTCATCTAGCGGCTCCTACAATGAGCAGTTCTTC

size: once
V: TRBV6-5
J: TRBJ2-3
D: NA
CDR3: CASSYGSARADTQYF
DNA: TGTGCCAGCAGTTACGGGTCCGCCCGAGCAGATACGCAGTATTTT

size: NA
V: TRBV28
J: TRBJ1-5
D: NA
CDR3: CASSPRLRTYSNQPQHF
DNA: TGTGCCAGCAGTCCGCGGCTCCGAACTTATAGCAATCAGCCCCAGCATTTT

size: once
V: TRBV5-1
J: TRBJ2-7
D: NA
CDR3: CASSLEWGVYEQYF
DNA: TGCGCCAGCAGCTTGGAATGGGGGGTGTACGAGCAGTACTTC

size: NA
V: TRBV6-5
J: TRBJ1-5
D: TRBD1
CDR3: CASSYDRGHQPQHF
DNA: TGTGCCAGCAGTTACGACAGGGGGCATCAGCCCCAGCATTTT

size: NA
V: TRBV3-1/TRBV3-2
J: TRBJ1-5
D: NA
CDR3: CASSQDLWGQPQHF
DNA: TGTGCCAGCAGCCAAGATTTGTGGGGACAGCCCCAGCATTTT

size: NA
V: TRBV14
J: TRBJ2-2
D: NA
CDR3: CASSQVIGELFF
DNA: TGTGCCAGCAGCCAAGTAATCGGGGAGCTGTTTTTT

size: once
V: TRBV27
J: TRBJ1-2
D: NA
CDR3: CASADSNYGYTF
DNA: TGTGCCAGCGCCGACAGCAACTATGGCTACACCTTC

size: NA
V: TRBV2
J: TRBJ1-3
D: NA
CDR3: CASSPRGGSGNTIYF
DNA: TGTGCCAGCAGTCCTCGTGGGGGCTCTGGAAACACCATATATTTT

size: NA
V: TRBV27
J: TRBJ1-1
D: NA
CDR3: CASSWILSTEAFF
DNA: TGTGCCAGCAGTTGGATTCTGAGCACTGAAGCTTTCTTT